This is a list of T cell receptor beta chains from one sample in a study of OX40 agonist ivuxolimab in advanced cancers. The table came from immunoSEQ multiplex PCR; TCRdb's copy has only in-frame clones and leaves some out. Of around 74,000 clones detected, under 90% appear once; the ten largest clones hold 2.5%. The source material was CD4+ or CD8+ T cells sorted from blood, sampled in a trial of the OX40 agonist ivuxolimab. The receptors originated from an adult with an advanced solid tumor such as melanoma, head and neck, liver or kidney cancer. Each CDR3 is given without its conserved first and last residue.

ASSLDPNTEAF	TRBV11-2	TRBJ1-1
SGRGNEQF	TRBV29-1	TRBJ2-1
ASSSSGQGTDTQY	TRBV6-1	TRBJ2-3
ASSDGGTGWDTQY	TRBV25-1	TRBJ2-3
ASSLGHDSSQETQY	TRBV11-3	TRBJ2-5
ASRSDTGYSNQPQH	TRBV28	TRBJ1-5
ASSQVPKRRPFADTQY	TRBV14	TRBJ2-3
ASIAQGGGYGSEQY	TRBV28	TRBJ2-7
ASSPDRAYGYT	TRBV5-1	TRBJ1-2
ASSSRNYGYT	TRBV11-2	TRBJ1-2
ASSQRASGTGELF	TRBV4-1	TRBJ2-2
ASSLEPNSNQPQH	TRBV5-1	TRBJ1-5
ASSPAATNTEAF	TRBV9	TRBJ1-1
ASSPGFWGTEAF	TRBV19	TRBJ1-1
ASRPGGPYDGYT	TRBV6-5	TRBJ1-2
ASSPGTGGAQGYT	TRBV18	TRBJ1-2
ASSLAGGSLI	TRBV28	TRBJ2-1
ASSPPPDRYNEQF	TRBV5-1	TRBJ2-1
ASSIRLRREPQH	TRBV19	TRBJ1-5
AISESGAMGSPLH	TRBV10-3	TRBJ1-6
ASSQVATPEAF	TRBV14	TRBJ1-1
ASSGGGSYEQY	TRBV5-4	TRBJ2-7
ASSPYAYEQY	TRBV28	TRBJ2-7
ASSPPPGGTEAF	TRBV7-6	TRBJ1-1
ASGANAGGGSGESYNEQF	TRBV12-5	TRBJ2-1
ASGSAEAF	TRBV12-5	TRBJ1-1
ASSIGTARHRETQY	TRBV7-6	TRBJ2-5
ASSLGGQTNQPQH	TRBV5-4	TRBJ1-5
ASSPGGYSNQPQH	TRBV18	TRBJ1-5
ASRRTGPDTQY	TRBV6-5	TRBJ2-3
SVAEGSGNTIY	TRBV29-1	TRBJ1-3
ASSAGGHNQPQH	TRBV5-4	TRBJ1-5
ASSLQGRDQPQH	TRBV28	TRBJ1-5
ASSRGRTLGDTQY	TRBV7-8	TRBJ2-3
ASSRYAGEETQY	TRBV28	TRBJ2-5
ASSLGVLSGNTIY	TRBV11-2	TRBJ1-3
ASTQETGLYGYT	TRBV5-1	TRBJ1-2
ASSKERNYGYT	TRBV10-1	TRBJ1-2
ASSSLGGVGTQY	TRBV27	TRBJ2-5
ASSLVGSNTEAF	TRBV5-1	TRBJ1-1
ASSAGGPGANVLT	TRBV7-2	TRBJ2-6
ASSWGGQGNTEAF	TRBV5-1	TRBJ1-1
ASSQGYKNTEAF	TRBV4-2	TRBJ1-1
ASSSHRDINTGELF	TRBV21-1	TRBJ2-2
ASSLEAWEQY	TRBV5-1	TRBJ2-7
ASSLLKTSGSYEQY	TRBV7-9	TRBJ2-7
ASNSGSPPTDTQY	TRBV6-1	TRBJ2-3